These 9 T cell receptor beta chains share one sample of origin, sequenced in a study of metastatic and nonmetastatic thyroid tumors. Using MiXCR, TCRdb reanalyzed the PCR reads. There are some 19,000 clones in the sample; around 30% occur only once, and about 11% lies in the top ten. Thyroid surgery took place with no prior treatment in any patient. Sequencing was performed on tumor tissue. The source of these receptors is a female donor with papillary thyroid cancer or a benign thyroid nodule (not recorded which). Some clones in this sample may be carry-over from other donors' samples.

The chain is built from TRBV29-1 and TRBJ1-2; D call uncertain. V lost 1 base and J 5 bases, leaving 5 bases between the germline ends. This CDR3 has 11 residues. Germline V CDR1 and CDR2: SQVTM, ANQGSEA. The CDR3 bases are TGCAGCGTTGAAGTTTGGTATGGCTACACCTTC. Translation: CSVEVWYGYTF.

The sample holds many counts of this clone. The chain recombines TRBV9 with TRBJ2-1; D remains ambiguous. The ends were cut back, 0 bases at V and 8 bases at J, with 9 bases in the middle. This CDR3 region has 13 residues. CDR1 SGDLS and CDR2 YYNGEE come from the germline V gene. The CDR3 DNA reads TGTGCCAGCAGCGTAGAAGAATGGGATGAGCAGTTCTTC. Translating it yields CASSVEEWDEQFF.

V and J are TRBV5-1 and TRBJ1-1; tentatively, D is TRBD1 (6 bases). The CDR3 loop spans 14 amino acids. The germline V gene has CDR1 SGHRS and CDR2 YFSETQ. The V end lost 2 bases, the J end lost 1 base, and 9 bases lay between the germline ends. This chain's CDR3 is CASSLGGTNTEAFF. The CDR3 DNA is TGCGCCAGCAGCTTAGGGGGGACGAACACTGAAGCTTTCTTT.

Only a few counts were recorded for this clone. A much larger clone differs by one base, so this may be a read error. This CDR3 is CSVDSGFSYNEQFF. The CDR3 DNA follows: TGCAGCGTTGATAGCGGCTTCTCCTACAATGAGCAGTTCTTC. This sequence joins TRBV29-1 and TRBJ2-1; D perhaps matches TRBD2 (6 bases). The CDR3 consists of 14 residues. The V gene lost 3 bases and the J gene lost 0 bases, with 9 bases spanning the gap. The germline V gene has CDR1 SQVTM and CDR2 ANQGSEA.

This clone appeared a few times. The rearrangement uses TRBV27 and TRBJ2-5; D uncertain. The CDR3 runs 13 residues. Trimming removed 3 bases at V and 1 base at J, with 6 bases between. Per germline, CDR1 MNHEY and CDR2 SMNVEV (reference sequence). The CDR3 DNA reads TGTGCCAGCAGTTTCGGGTCCCAAGAGACCCAGTACTTC. Amino acid sequence: CASSFGSQETQYF.

The J gene is TRBJ2-2, the V gene TRBV30; D may be TRBD1 (6 bases). Trimming took 2 bases from V and 7 from J, leaving 17 bases between them. CDR1 is GTSNPN and CDR2 is SVGIG in the germline V gene (reference sequence). The CDR3 loop spans 15 amino acids. The CDR3 nucleotides are TGTGCCTGGAGTCCGAGTCAGGGGAGTCTCGGGGAGCTGTTTTTT. Amino acids: CAWSPSQGSLGELFF.

This clone was detected only a few times. The V call is TRBV27, the J call TRBJ2-7; the D call may be TRBD1 or TRBD2 (5 bases each). Germline assignment: CDR1 MNHEY and CDR2 SMNVEV (reference sequence). Trimming took off 6 bases at V and 2 bases at J, with 14 bases between the two ends. The CDR3 loop spans 14 amino acids. The CDR3 DNA sequence: TGTGCCAGCAGCCCCTCCCGGGGACCCTACGAGCAGTACTTC. It encodes CASSPSRGPYEQYF.

In regard to this clone: A much larger clone lies a single base off, so this may be a read error. The chain couples TRBV20-1 to TRBJ1-4; 8 nucleotides agree with TRBD1. V lost 5 bases, J lost 8 bases, and 10 bases stayed unmatched. CDR1 is DFQATT and CDR2 is SNEGSKA in the germline V gene (reference sequence). The CDR3 is made up of 14 amino acids. In DNA, the CDR3 is TGCAGTGCTCACAGGGGGACCCCGGGCGAAAAACTGTTTTTT. It codes for CSAHRGTPGEKLFF.

The J gene is TRBJ2-6, the V gene TRBV5-1; D is unresolved. Germline values: CDR1 SGHRS, CDR2 YFSETQ. Trimming shortened V by 0 bases and J by 4 bases, and 8 bases separated the two germline ends. The CDR3 sequence is 15 residues long. CDR3 sequence (DNA): TGCGCCAGCAGCTTGGCCCCCGGCGGGGCCAACGTCCTGACTTTC. Protein: CASSLAPGGANVLTF. Combining the CDR3 with reference TRBV5-1 and TRBJ2-6 gives the whole variable domain KAGVTQTPRYLIKTRGQQVTLSCSPISGHRSVSWYQQTPGQGLQFLFEYFSETQRNKGNFPGRFSGRQFSNSRSEMNVSTLELGDSALYLCASSLAPGGANVLTFGAGSRLTVL.